This T cell receptor (beta chain) was obtained from a study of T cells after yellow fever vaccination. V was cut by 5 bases and J by 7 bases, with 18 bases left in between. Germline V gives CDR1 LNHNV, CDR2 YYDKDF (reference sequence). This CDR3 contains 16 residues. A process of 5'RACE template switching, which added a universal primer site and UMIs, was used to make TCR cDNA. One entry per CDR3 protein results from TCRdb running MiXCR on the 5' RACE reads. The sample records around 300,000 distinct CDR3 sequences, over 4% being singletons. To note about this clonotype: A much more abundant neighbour one base away suggests this may be a read error.

This receptor was obtained from a man aged 18 to 30 who received the YFV17D yellow fever vaccine. V gene TRBV15 combines with J gene TRBJ1-6; D remains ambiguous. The specimen comprised PBMCs, sampled 5 days after the yellow fever booster vaccination. As DNA, the CDR3 is TGTGCCACCAGCGAGCCTCGGCGCACCGGGAATTCACCCCTCCACTTT. Protein product: CATSEPRRTGNSPLHF.